Shown below are 28 T cell receptor beta chains from a single sample sequenced in a study of blood T cell repertoires in COVID-19. TCRdb's copy holds only in-frame clones and misses some; the assay was immunoSEQ multiplex PCR. The sample includes a few hundred thousand clones, around 88% of them seen just once. The sequencing input was PBMCs or T cells enriched from blood (not recorded which). These receptors were taken from a woman in her forties or fifties with acute COVID-19.

The J gene is TRBJ1-5, the V gene TRBV27; 7 nucleotides align to TRBD1. V was clipped by 6 bases and J by 1 base; unmatched bases: 3. The CDR3 is 14 residues long. Germline CDR1 MNHEY, CDR2 SMNVEV (reference sequence). CDR3: CASRVGGSNQPQHF. In DNA form, the CDR3 reads TGTGCCAGCAGGGTAGGGGGCAGCAATCAGCCCCAGCATTTT.

This sequence joins TRBV5-1 and TRBJ2-2, with TRBD1 matching over 7 bases. Germline trimming cut 2 bases from V and 0 bases from J; bases unmatched to any gene: 4. Germline assignment: CDR1 SGHRS and CDR2 YFSETQ. The CDR3 is made up of 16 amino acids. CDR3 sequence: CASSFSGTANTGELFF. The CDR3 DNA reads as TGCGCCAGCAGCTTCTCCGGGACAGCGAACACCGGGGAGCTGTTTTTT. Filled out from reference TRBV5-1 and TRBJ2-2, the complete variable domain reads KAGVTQTPRYLIKTRGQQVTLSCSPISGHRSVSWYQQTPGQGLQFLFEYFSETQRNKGNFPGRFSGRQFSNSRSEMNVSTLELGDSALYLCASSFSGTANTGELFFGEGSRLTVL.

This chain links TRBV5-1 with TRBJ2-1, with 15 bases aligning to TRBD2. V dropped 4 bases and J dropped 9; count of bases not matched to a gene: 11. The CDR3 is made up of 17 amino acids. Germline V lookup: CDR1 SGHRS, CDR2 YFSETQ. The CDR3 sequence: CASSTRTSGRAIGEQFF. In nucleotides, the CDR3 is TGCGCCAGCAGCACCCGGACTAGCGGGAGGGCCATCGGTGAGCAGTTCTTC. Filled out from reference TRBV5-1 and TRBJ2-1, the complete variable domain reads KAGVTQTPRYLIKTRGQQVTLSCSPISGHRSVSWYQQTPGQGLQFLFEYFSETQRNKGNFPGRFSGRQFSNSRSEMNVSTLELGDSALYLCASSTRTSGRAIGEQFFGPGTRLTVL.

Of note for this clone: This same CDR3 is encoded by further DNA sequences in the sample. CDR3 sequence reads: CASSYGGGETQYF. CDR3 in DNA: TGTGCCAGCAGTTACGGGGGAGGGGAGACCCAGTACTTC. The genes are TRBV6-5 and TRBJ2-5; 7 nucleotides match TRBD2. The length of the CDR3 is 13 residues. The V gene end was trimmed by 2 bases and the J gene end by 5 bases; junction bases not matched to a gene: 2. Germline V lookup: CDR1 MNHEY, CDR2 SVGAGI.

The chain recombines TRBV19 with TRBJ2-1, with 9 positions matching TRBD1. Germline assignment: CDR1 LNHDA and CDR2 SQIVND (reference sequence). This CDR3 region has 15 residues. V lost 5 bases and J lost 8; bases outside the gene matches: 10. In nucleotides, the CDR3 is TGTGCCAGTAGTGCCCCGGGACAGGGATTTCATGAGCAGTTCTTC. It encodes CASSAPGQGFHEQFF.

CDR3 sequence: CASSPTPQGASNQPQHF. As DNA, the CDR3 is TGTGCCAGCAGCCCTACACCCCAGGGGGCTAGCAATCAGCCCCAGCATTTT. This chain connects TRBV6-2 or TRBV6-3 to TRBJ1-5; 8 bases map to TRBD1. V trimming: 6 bases; J trimming: 0 bases; junction bases outside the gene matches: 10. The CDR3 is 17 residues long. Germline-derived CDR1 and CDR2 are MNHEY and SVGEGT.

The chain uses TRBV11-2 and TRBJ1-6, with D maybe TRBD1 (6 bases). This CDR3 spans 18 amino acids. Germline loops: CDR1 SGHAT, CDR2 FQNNGV. V lost 1 base and J lost 0, with 13 bases in between. As DNA, the CDR3 is TGTGCCAGCAGCTTAGGTGGAAGAGGGGGCTCCTATAATTCACCCCTCCACTTT. Translated: CASSLGGRGGSYNSPLHF.

The J gene is TRBJ1-1, the V gene TRBV7-2, with D possibly being TRBD1 (5 bases). Germline assignment: CDR1 SGHTA and CDR2 FQGNSA. The CDR3 spans 15 residues. Trimming left V 4 bases short and J 4 bases short, with 16 bases between. The CDR3 is CASSSLDGGSTEAFF. CDR3 coding DNA: TGTGCCAGCAGCTCCCTTGACGGGGGAAGCACTGAAGCTTTCTTT.

The V and J genes are TRBV19 and TRBJ1-6; D is perhaps TRBD1 (6 bases). The CDR3 has 17 residues. The germline gives CDR1 LNHDA, CDR2 SQIVND (reference sequence). The CDR3 nucleotides are TGTGCTAGTGGGTCAGGGGCCAGGAGCTCCTATAATTCACCCCTCCACTTT. This translates into CASGSGARSSYNSPLHF.

This chain joins TRBV29-1 and TRBJ2-7; 13 positions match TRBD2. Germline CDR1 is SQVTM and CDR2 is ANQGSEA. The CDR3 has 16 amino acids. After removal of 5 bases from V and 3 bases from J, the junction contained 10 bases not matched to a gene. The CDR3: CSVRSGLAGARYEQYF. DNA for the CDR3: TGCAGCGTTCGCTCCGGACTAGCGGGAGCCCGCTACGAGCAGTACTTC.

This chain connects TRBV30 to TRBJ2-1; weak D call: TRBD2 (6 bases). The germline V gene has CDR1 GTSNPN and CDR2 SVGIG (reference sequence). CDR3 length: 11 residues. Trimming removed 1 base from V and 13 bases from J, with 11 bases in between. The DNA for the CDR3 is TGTGCCTGGAGTGCGGGGAGGTTTCAGTTCTTC. This gives the protein CAWSAGRFQFF.

V gene TRBV7-6 combines with J gene TRBJ1-1, with 12 bases that match TRBD1. The CDR3 runs to 17 residues. V dropped 5 bases and J dropped 4; count of bases not matched to a gene: 11. Germline loops: CDR1 SGHVS, CDR2 FNYEAQ. This CDR3 reads CASSARPGTGGGTEAFF. CDR3 nucleotide sequence: TGTGCCAGCAGCGCCCGTCCCGGGACAGGGGGCGGCACTGAAGCTTTCTTT.

The V gene is TRBV28, the J gene TRBJ2-3; TRBD2 is a possible D gene (6 bases). From germline, CDR1 is MDHEN and CDR2 SYDVKM. The CDR3 covers 14 residues. V was pared by 3 bases and J by 0 bases, with 7 bases between. The CDR3 reads CASSLAGSTDTQYF. The CDR3 bases are TGTGCCAGCAGTTTGGCGGGGAGCACAGATACGCAGTATTTT.

The chain combines TRBV6-5 with TRBJ1-2; no clear D. This CDR3 region has 15 residues. V shed 8 bases and J shed 4 bases, with 20 bases lying between them. Germline-derived CDR1 and CDR2 are MNHEY and SVGAGI. The CDR3 DNA reads TGTGCCAGCGGAACGGAGGCCAGGTGGGTCTATGGCTACACCTTC. This sequence encodes CASGTEARWVYGYTF.

The chain has TRBV9 and TRBJ2-1, with 8 positions matching TRBD2. V lost 3 bases, J lost 0 bases, and 8 bases stayed unmatched. This CDR3 is 17 amino acids long. Germline V CDR1 and CDR2: SGDLS, YYNGEE. CDR3 region: CASSAIKSGSSYNEQFF. Here the CDR3 DNA reads TGTGCCAGCAGCGCCATAAAGAGCGGGAGCTCCTACAATGAGCAGTTCTTC. Filled out from reference TRBV9 and TRBJ2-1, the complete variable domain reads DSGVTQTPKHLITATGQRVTLRCSPRSGDLSVYWYQQSLDQGLQFLIQYYNGEERAKGNILERFSAQQFPDLHSELNLSSLELGDSALYFCASSAIKSGSSYNEQFFGPGTRLTVL.

The V call is TRBV7-9, the J call TRBJ1-4, with a weak D call TRBD1 (5 bases). Germline CDR1 and CDR2: SEHNR and FQNEAQ (reference sequence). V gave up 2 bases and J gave up 8 bases, with 15 bases separating them. CDR3 length: 15 amino acids. The CDR3 nucleotides read TGTGCCAGCAGCTTATATTCGAGGGGAGGCGAAAAACTGTTTTTT. This codes for CASSLYSRGGEKLFF.

This clone occurred once. The chain employs TRBV29-1 and TRBJ1-1; no definite D call. V was shortened by 7 bases and J by 6 bases, with 9 bases between the two germline ends. In germline, CDR1 is SQVTM, CDR2 ANQGSEA. The CDR3 consists of 10 residues. DNA of the CDR3: TGCAGCGGGAGAGACGCTGAAGCTTTCTTT. It codes for CSGRDAEAFF.

This clone appeared a single time. The chain employs TRBV27 and TRBJ2-7; D is unclear. The V gene lost 8 bases and the J gene lost 0 bases, with 14 bases spanning the gap. This CDR3 spans 14 amino acids. Germline CDR1 and CDR2: MNHEY and SMNVEV (reference sequence). CDR3 in amino acids: CASHILTHSYEQYF. The CDR3 DNA follows: TGTGCCAGCCATATTCTGACACACTCCTACGAGCAGTACTTC.

The chain employs TRBV5-8 and TRBJ1-1; perhaps TRBD1 as D (6 bases). V dropped 0 bases and J dropped 1 base, with 10 bases sitting between them. CDR1 is SGHTS, CDR2 YDEGEE, per germline. The CDR3 length is 15 residues. CDR3 nucleotides: TGTGCCAGCAGCTTGGTGGCCAGGGGGAACACTGAAGCTTTCTTT. This gives the protein CASSLVARGNTEAFF.

This clone was observed a single time. V is TRBV9 and J is TRBJ2-5; D remains unclear. Germline-derived CDR1 and CDR2 are SGDLS and YYNGEE. The CDR3 extends over 13 amino acids. V was pared by 2 bases and J by 2 bases, with 7 bases between. The CDR3 reads CASSVYSQETQYF. CDR3 coding DNA: TGTGCCAGCAGCGTTTACAGTCAAGAGACCCAGTACTTC.

This chain connects TRBV28 to TRBJ1-6; D gene ambiguous. With 6 bases removed from V and 12 bases from J, the gap between germline ends came to 12 bases. CDR1 and CDR2 from the germline V gene are MDHEN and SYDVKM. The CDR3 sequence is 12 residues long. This CDR3 is CASRPHAGPLHF. As DNA, the CDR3 is TGTGCCAGCAGGCCACACGCGGGACCCCTCCACTTT.

The chain links TRBV7-9 to TRBJ1-1; 9 nucleotides align to TRBD1. CDR3 length: 14 residues. CDR1 SEHNR and CDR2 FQNEAQ come from the germline V gene (reference sequence). After removal of 5 bases from V and 5 bases from J, the junction contained 6 bases not matched to a gene. Written as DNA, the CDR3 is TGTGCCAGCAGCCCACAGGGGGCGAGGACTGAAGCTTTCTTT. Its translation: CASSPQGARTEAFF.

The chain links TRBV13 to TRBJ2-7; 12 bases agree with TRBD2. CDR1 and CDR2 from the germline V gene are PRHDT and FYEKMQ (reference sequence). The length of the CDR3 is 13 residues. The J segment lost 11 bases and the V segment lost 4 bases, leaving 6 bases of the junction unmatched. The CDR3 DNA reads TGTGCCAGCAGCTCCCTAGCGGGGGGGCATAAGTACTTC. As protein: CASSSLAGGHKYF.

The CDR3 sequence is CASSEELAGVGEQFF. CDR3 sequence (DNA): TGTGCCAGCAGTGAAGAACTAGCGGGAGTAGGTGAGCAGTTCTTC. The chain recombines TRBV6-1 with TRBJ2-1, with 11 bases aligning to TRBD2. CDR3 size: 15 residues. Germline lookup yields CDR1 MNHNS and CDR2 SASEGT. The V and J ends lost 1 base and 9 bases, in that order; junction bases with no gene match: 5.

The rearrangement uses TRBV4-2 and TRBJ2-3, with a possible D match to TRBD2 (6 bases). Germline V gene sequence: CDR1 LGHNA, CDR2 YNFKEQ. V lost 0 bases and J lost 0, with 10 bases in between. This CDR3 is built from 16 residues. The DNA of the CDR3 is TGTGCCAGCAGCCAAGATCTAGCGACTAGCACAGATACGCAGTATTTT. Its protein is CASSQDLATSTDTQYF.

This clone was seen once. The chain links TRBV9 to TRBJ2-5; D perhaps matches TRBD2 (7 bases). The CDR3 is 15 amino acids. Germline CDR1 is SGDLS and CDR2 is YYNGEE. Between the trimmed V and J ends, which lost 4 bases and 1 base, there was a span of 14 bases. This CDR3 reads CASSISGGPQETQYF. DNA of the CDR3: TGTGCCAGCAGCATATCGGGGGGCCCCCAAGAGACCCAGTACTTC.

This chain uses TRBV9 with TRBJ2-1, with 7 bases identical to TRBD1. Germline CDR1 is SGDLS and CDR2 is YYNGEE. V was pared by 2 bases and J by 4 bases, with 12 bases of the junction left unmatched. There are 17 residues in the CDR3. The CDR3 loop is CASSVDTGTEIYNEQFF. The DNA of the CDR3 is TGTGCCAGCAGCGTGGATACCGGGACAGAAATTTACAATGAGCAGTTCTTC.

The chain has TRBV4-2 and TRBJ2-1, with D perhaps TRBD1 (7 bases). This CDR3 region has 17 residues. Germline CDR1 LGHNA, CDR2 YNFKEQ. Trimming took 6 bases from V and 4 from J, leaving 22 bases between them. Here the CDR3 reads CASSLTEGAGGYNEQFF. The CDR3 nucleotides are TGTGCCAGCAGTCTCACCGAGGGGGCCGGAGGGTACAATGAGCAGTTCTTC.